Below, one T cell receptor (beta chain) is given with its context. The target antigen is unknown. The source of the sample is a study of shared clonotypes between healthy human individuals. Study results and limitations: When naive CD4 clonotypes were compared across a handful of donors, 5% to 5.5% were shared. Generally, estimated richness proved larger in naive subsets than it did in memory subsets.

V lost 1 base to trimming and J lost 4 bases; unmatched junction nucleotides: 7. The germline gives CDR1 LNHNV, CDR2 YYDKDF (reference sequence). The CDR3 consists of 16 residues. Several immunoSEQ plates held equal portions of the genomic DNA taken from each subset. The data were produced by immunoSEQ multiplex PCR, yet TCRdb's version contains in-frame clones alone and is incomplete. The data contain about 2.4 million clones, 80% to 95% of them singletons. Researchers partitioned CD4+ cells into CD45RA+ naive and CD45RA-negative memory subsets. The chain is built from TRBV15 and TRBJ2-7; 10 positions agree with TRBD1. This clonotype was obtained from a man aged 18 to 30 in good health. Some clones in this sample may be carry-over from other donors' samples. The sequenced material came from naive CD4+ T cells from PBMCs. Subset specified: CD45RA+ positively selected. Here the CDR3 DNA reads TGTGCCACCAGCAGAGGGCGGACAGGGGGGATATACGAGCAGTACTTC. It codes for CATSRGRTGGIYEQYF. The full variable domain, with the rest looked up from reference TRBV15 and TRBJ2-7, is DAMVIQNPRYQVTQFGKPVTLSCSQTLNHNVMYWYQQKSSQAPKLLFHYYDKDFNNEADTPDNFQSRRPNTSFCFLDIRSPGLGDTAMYLCATSRGRTGGIYEQYFGPGTRLTVT.